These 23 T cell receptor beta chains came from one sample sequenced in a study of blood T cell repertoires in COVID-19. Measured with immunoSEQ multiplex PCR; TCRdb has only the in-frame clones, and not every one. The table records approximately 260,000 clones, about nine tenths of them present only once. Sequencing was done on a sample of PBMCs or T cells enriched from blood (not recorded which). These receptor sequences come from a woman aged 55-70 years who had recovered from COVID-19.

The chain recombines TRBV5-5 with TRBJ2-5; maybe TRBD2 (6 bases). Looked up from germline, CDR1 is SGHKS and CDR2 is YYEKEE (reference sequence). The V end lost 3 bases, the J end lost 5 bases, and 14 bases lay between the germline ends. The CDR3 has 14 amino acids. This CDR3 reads CASSSGTAGETQYF. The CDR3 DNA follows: TGTGCCAGCAGCTCCGGGACGGCGGGGGAGACCCAGTACTTC.

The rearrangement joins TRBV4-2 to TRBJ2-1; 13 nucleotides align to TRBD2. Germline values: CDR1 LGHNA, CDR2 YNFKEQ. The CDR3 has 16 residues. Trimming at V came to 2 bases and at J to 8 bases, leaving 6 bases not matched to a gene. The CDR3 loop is CASSQQTSGGWDEQFF. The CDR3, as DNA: TGTGCCAGCAGCCAACAGACTAGCGGGGGGTGGGATGAGCAGTTCTTC.

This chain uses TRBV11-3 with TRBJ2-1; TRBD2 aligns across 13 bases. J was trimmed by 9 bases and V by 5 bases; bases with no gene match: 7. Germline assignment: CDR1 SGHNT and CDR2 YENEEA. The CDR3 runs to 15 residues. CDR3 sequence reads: CASSGTSGGAGEQFF. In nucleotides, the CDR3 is TGTGCCAGCAGCGGTACTAGCGGGGGGGCTGGTGAGCAGTTCTTC.

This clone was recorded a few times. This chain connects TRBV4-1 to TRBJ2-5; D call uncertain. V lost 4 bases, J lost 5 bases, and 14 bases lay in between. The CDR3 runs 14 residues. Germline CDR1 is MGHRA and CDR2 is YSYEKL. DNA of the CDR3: TGCGCCAGCAGCCCGTACCTCGGGTGGGAGACCCAGTACTTC. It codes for CASSPYLGWETQYF.

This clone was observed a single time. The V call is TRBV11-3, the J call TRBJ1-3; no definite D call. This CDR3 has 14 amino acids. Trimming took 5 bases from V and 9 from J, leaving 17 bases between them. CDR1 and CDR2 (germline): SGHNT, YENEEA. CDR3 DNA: TGTGCCAGCAGCCCCATACCTACCATCGGCACCATATATTTT. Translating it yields CASSPIPTIGTIYF.

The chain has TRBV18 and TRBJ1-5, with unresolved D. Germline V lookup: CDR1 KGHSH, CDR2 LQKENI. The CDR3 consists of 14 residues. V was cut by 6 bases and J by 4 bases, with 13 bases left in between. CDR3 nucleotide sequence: TGTGCCAGCTCCCGGAGGGAACTAAATCAGCCCCAGCATTTT. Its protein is CASSRRELNQPQHF.

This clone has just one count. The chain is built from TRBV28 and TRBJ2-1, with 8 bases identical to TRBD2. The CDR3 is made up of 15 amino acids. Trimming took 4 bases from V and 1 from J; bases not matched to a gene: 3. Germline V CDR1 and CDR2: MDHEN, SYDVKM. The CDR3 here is CASSWLAGSYNEQFF. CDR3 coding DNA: TGTGCCAGCAGTTGGCTAGCGGGTTCCTACAATGAGCAGTTCTTC.

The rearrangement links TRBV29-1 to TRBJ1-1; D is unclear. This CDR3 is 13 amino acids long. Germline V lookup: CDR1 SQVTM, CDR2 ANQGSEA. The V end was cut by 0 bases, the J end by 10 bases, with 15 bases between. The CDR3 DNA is TGCAGCGTTGAAGAACATACCCGGGTACGAGCTTTCTTT. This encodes CSVEEHTRVRAFF.

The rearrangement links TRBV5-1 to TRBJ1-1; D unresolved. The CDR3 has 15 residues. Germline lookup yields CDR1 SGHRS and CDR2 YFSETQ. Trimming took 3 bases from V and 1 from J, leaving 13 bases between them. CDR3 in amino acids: CASSSGHSPNTEAFF. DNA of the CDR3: TGCGCCAGCAGCTCAGGCCACAGTCCGAACACTGAAGCTTTCTTT.

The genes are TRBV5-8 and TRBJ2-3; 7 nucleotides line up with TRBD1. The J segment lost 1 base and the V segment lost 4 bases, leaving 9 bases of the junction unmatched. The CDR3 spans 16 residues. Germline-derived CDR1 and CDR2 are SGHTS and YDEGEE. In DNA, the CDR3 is TGTGCCAGCAGCCCCTACAGGGGATATGGCACAGATACGCAGTATTTT. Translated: CASSPYRGYGTDTQYF.

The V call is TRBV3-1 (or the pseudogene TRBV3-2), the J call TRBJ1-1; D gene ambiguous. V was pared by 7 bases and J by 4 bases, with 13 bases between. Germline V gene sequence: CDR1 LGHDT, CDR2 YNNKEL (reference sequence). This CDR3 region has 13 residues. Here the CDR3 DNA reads TGTGCCAGCATTGAAAGAGCGATCACTGAAGCTTTCTTT. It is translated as CASIERAITEAFF.

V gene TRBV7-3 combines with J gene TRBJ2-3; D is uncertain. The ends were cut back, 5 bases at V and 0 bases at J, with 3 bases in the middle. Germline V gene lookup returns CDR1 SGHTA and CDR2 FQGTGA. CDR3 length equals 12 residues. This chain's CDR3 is CASSPSTDTQYF. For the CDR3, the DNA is TGTGCCAGCAGCCCTAGCACAGATACGCAGTATTTT.

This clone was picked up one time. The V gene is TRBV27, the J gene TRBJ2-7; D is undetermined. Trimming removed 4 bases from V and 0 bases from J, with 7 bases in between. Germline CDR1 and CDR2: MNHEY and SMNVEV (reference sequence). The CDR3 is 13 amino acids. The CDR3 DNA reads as TGTGCCAGCAGTTCTAGGAACTCCTACGAGCAGTACTTC. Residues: CASSSRNSYEQYF.

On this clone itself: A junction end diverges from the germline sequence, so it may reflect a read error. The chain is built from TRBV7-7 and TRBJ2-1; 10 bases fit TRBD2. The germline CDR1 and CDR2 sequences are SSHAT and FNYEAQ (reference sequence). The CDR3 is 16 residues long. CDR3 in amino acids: CASSQAASGGYNEQFF. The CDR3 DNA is TGTGCTAGCAGCCAAGCGGCTAGCGGGGGTTACAATGAGCAGTTCTTC.

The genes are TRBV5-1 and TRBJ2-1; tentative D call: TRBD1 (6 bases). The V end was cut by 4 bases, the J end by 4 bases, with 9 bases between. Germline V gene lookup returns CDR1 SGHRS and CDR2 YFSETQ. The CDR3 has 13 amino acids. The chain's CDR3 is CASSDQGYNEQFF. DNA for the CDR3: TGCGCCAGCAGCGATCAGGGGTACAATGAGCAGTTCTTC. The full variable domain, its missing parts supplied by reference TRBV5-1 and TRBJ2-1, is KAGVTQTPRYLIKTRGQQVTLSCSPISGHRSVSWYQQTPGQGLQFLFEYFSETQRNKGNFPGRFSGRQFSNSRSEMNVSTLELGDSALYLCASSDQGYNEQFFGPGTRLTVL.

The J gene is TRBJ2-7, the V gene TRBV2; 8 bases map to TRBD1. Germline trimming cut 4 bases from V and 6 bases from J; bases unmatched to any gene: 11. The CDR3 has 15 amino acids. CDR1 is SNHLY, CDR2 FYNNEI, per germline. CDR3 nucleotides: TGTGCCAGCAGTGCCCCATCCCGGACAGGGAGCGAGCAGTACTTC. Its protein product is CASSAPSRTGSEQYF.

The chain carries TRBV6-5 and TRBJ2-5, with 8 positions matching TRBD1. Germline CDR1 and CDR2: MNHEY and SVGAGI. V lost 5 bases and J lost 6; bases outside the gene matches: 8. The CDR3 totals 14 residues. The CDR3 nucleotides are TGTGCCAGCAGTCCGCTCCAGGGGGCACAGACCCAGTACTTC. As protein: CASSPLQGAQTQYF.

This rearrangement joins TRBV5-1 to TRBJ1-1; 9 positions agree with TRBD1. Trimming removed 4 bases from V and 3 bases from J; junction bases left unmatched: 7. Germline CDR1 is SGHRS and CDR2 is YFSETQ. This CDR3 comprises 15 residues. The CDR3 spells CASSPSDRGDTEAFF. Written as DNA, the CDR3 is TGCGCCAGCAGCCCATCGGACAGGGGAGACACTGAAGCTTTCTTT.

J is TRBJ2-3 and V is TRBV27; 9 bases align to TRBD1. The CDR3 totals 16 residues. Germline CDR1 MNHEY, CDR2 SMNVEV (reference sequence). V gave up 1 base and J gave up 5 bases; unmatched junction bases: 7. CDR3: CASSLLGQGSQDTQYF. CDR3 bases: TGTGCCAGCAGTTTATTGGGACAGGGTTCTCAAGATACGCAGTATTTT.

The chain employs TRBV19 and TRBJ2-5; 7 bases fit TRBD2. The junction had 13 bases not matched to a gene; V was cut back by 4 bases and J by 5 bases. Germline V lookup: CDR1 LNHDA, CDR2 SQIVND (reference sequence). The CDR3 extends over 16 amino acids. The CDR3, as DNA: TGTGCCAGTAGTAGTGGGTGGGAGGGCCGGATGGAGACCCAGTACTTC. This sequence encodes CASSSGWEGRMETQYF.

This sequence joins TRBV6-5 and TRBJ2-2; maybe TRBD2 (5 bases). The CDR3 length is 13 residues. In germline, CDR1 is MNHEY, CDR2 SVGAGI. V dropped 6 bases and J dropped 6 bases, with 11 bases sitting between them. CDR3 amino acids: CASSFGEPGELFF. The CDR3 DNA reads TGTGCCAGCAGCTTTGGGGAGCCCGGGGAGCTGTTTTTT.

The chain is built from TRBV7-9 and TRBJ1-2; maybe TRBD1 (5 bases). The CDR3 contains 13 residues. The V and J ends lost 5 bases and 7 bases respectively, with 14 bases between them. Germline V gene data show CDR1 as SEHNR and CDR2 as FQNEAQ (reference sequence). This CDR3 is CASSPGAGSGYTF. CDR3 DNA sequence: TGTGCCAGCAGCCCCGGGGCGGGGTCTGGCTACACCTTC.

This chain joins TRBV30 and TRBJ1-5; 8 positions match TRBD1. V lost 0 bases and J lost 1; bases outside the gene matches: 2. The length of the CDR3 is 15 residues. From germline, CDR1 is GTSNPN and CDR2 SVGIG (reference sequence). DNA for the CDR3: TGTGCCTGGAGTGTAGACAGGGGCAGCAATCAGCCCCAGCATTTT. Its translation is CAWSVDRGSNQPQHF.